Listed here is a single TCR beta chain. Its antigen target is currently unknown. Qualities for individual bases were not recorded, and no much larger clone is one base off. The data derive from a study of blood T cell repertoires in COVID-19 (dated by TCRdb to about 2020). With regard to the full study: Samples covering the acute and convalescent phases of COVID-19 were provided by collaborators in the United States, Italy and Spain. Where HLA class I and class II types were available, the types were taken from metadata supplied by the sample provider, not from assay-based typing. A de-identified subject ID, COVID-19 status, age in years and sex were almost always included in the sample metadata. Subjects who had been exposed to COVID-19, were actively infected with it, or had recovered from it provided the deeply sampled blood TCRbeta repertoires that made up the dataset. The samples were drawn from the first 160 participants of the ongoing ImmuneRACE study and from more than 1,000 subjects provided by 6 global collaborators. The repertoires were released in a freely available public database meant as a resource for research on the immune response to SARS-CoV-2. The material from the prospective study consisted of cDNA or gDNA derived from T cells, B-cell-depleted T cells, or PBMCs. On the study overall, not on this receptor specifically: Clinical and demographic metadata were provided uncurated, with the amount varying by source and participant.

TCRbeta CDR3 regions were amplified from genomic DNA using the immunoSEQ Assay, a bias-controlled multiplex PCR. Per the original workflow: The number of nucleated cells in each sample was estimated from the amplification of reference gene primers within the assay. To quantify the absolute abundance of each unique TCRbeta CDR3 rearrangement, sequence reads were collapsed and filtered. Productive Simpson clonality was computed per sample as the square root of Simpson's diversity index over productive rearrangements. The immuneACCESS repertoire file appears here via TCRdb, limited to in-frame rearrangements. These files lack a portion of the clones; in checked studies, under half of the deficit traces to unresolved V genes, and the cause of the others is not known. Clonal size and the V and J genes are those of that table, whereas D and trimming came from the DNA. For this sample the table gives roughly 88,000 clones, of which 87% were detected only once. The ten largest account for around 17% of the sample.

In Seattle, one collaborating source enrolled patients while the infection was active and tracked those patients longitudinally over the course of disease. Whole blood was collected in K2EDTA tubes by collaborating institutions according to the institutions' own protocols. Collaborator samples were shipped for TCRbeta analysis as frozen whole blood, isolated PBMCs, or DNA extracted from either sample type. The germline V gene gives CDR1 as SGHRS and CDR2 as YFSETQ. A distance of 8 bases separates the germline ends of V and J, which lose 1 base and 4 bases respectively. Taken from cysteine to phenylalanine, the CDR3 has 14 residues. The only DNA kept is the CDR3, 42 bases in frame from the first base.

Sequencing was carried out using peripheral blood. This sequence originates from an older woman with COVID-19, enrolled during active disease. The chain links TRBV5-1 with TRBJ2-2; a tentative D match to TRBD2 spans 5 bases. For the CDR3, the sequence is CASSLSTSTGELFF. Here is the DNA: TGCGCCAGCAGCTTGTCAACTAGCACCGGGGAGCTGTTTTTT. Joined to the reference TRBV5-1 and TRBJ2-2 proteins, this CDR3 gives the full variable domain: KAGVTQTPRYLIKTRGQQVTLSCSPISGHRSVSWYQQTPGQGLQFLFEYFSETQRNKGNFPGRFSGRQFSNSRSEMNVSTLELGDSALYLCASSLSTSTGELFFGEGSRLTVL.